Shown below are 12 T cell receptor beta chains from a single sample sequenced in a study of T cell responses to AZD1222 COVID-19 vaccine. TCRdb's table, derived via immunoSEQ multiplex PCR, lists solely in-frame clones and lacks some. The data show about 110,000 clones, 88% seen once. The sequences come from peripheral blood, collected on day 0 of AZD1222 vaccination. The receptor set was obtained from an adult in good health.

A note on this clone: The sample has other DNA sequences that encode this CDR3 too. This chain joins TRBV28 and TRBJ2-7; D gene ambiguous. The CDR3 consists of 11 residues. Germline V gene lookup returns CDR1 MDHEN and CDR2 SYDVKM. Trimming pared 2 bases from V and 3 bases from J, leaving 2 bases between. CDR3 sequence reads: CASSLRYEQYF. DNA of the CDR3: TGTGCCAGCAGTTTACGCTACGAGCAGTACTTC.

The chain carries TRBV4-1 and TRBJ2-3; 7 bases align to TRBD2. J gave up 6 bases and V 1 base, and 13 bases lay outside the gene matches. Germline values: CDR1 MGHRA, CDR2 YSYEKL. The CDR3 runs 17 residues. CDR3 sequence reads: CASSQAPPSGPEDTQYF. The DNA for the CDR3 is TGCGCCAGCAGCCAAGCCCCCCCTAGCGGACCCGAGGATACGCAGTATTTT.

The chain recombines TRBV18 with TRBJ1-1, with TRBD1 matching 9 bases. The CDR3 is made up of 16 amino acids. The germline gives CDR1 KGHSH, CDR2 LQKENI. The V segment lost 3 bases and the J segment 1 base; nucleotides outside the gene matches: 6. The CDR3 sequence: CASSPGTGLGNTEAFF. The DNA for the CDR3 is TGTGCCAGCTCACCGGGGACAGGGTTGGGGAACACTGAAGCTTTCTTT.

This clone has a handful of counts. This rearrangement joins TRBV3-1 (or the pseudogene TRBV3-2) to TRBJ2-7, with D maybe TRBD1 (5 bases). The V end was cut by 3 bases, the J end by 5 bases, with 14 bases between. The CDR3 sequence is 14 residues long. Germline assignment: CDR1 LGHDT and CDR2 YNNKEL (reference sequence). The CDR3 bases are TGTGCCAGCAGCCAGAAGACGACAGTGGACGAGCAGTACTTC. This encodes CASSQKTTVDEQYF.

This rearrangement joins TRBV3-1 (or the pseudogene TRBV3-2) to TRBJ1-2; 11 bases match TRBD1. CDR3 length: 15 residues. Germline values: CDR1 LGHDT, CDR2 YNNKEL (reference sequence). The J segment lost 8 bases and the V segment lost 0 bases, leaving 5 bases of the junction unmatched. DNA for the CDR3: TGTGCCAGCAGCCAAGATTGGACAGGGGGCCGAGGCTACACCTTC. Amino acids: CASSQDWTGGRGYTF.

The chain is built from TRBV20-1 and TRBJ1-1; D not resolved. The CDR3 length is 11 residues. V was cut by 6 bases and J by 4 bases, with 9 bases left in between. Germline V gives CDR1 DFQATT, CDR2 SNEGSKA (reference sequence). In nucleotides, the CDR3 is TGCAGTGCCGGGAAAGGCACTGAAGCTTTCTTT. This translates into CSAGKGTEAFF.

The V gene is TRBV25-1, the J gene TRBJ2-5; D not resolved. The germline gives CDR1 MGHDK, CDR2 SYGVNS. The V gene lost 7 bases and the J gene lost 0 bases, with 9 bases spanning the gap. The CDR3 sequence is 13 residues long. The CDR3: CASTEVYQETQYF. The CDR3 DNA reads as TGTGCCAGCACCGAGGTGTACCAAGAGACCCAGTACTTC. The full variable domain, in which reference TRBV25-1 and TRBJ2-5 provide the parts outside the CDR3, is EADIYQTPRYLVIGTGKKITLECSQTMGHDKMYWYQQDPGMELHLIHYSYGVNSTEKGDLSSESTVSRIRTEHFPLTLESARPSHTSQYLCASTEVYQETQYFGPGTRLLVL.

V is TRBV6-6 and J is TRBJ1-1; weak D call: TRBD1 (6 bases). Germline values: CDR1 MNHNY, CDR2 SVGAGI (reference sequence). The ends were cut back, 7 bases at V and 3 bases at J, with 18 bases in the middle. This CDR3 is 15 amino acids long. In DNA, the CDR3 is TGTGCCAGCACAGGACAGCTCGGAGTTTACACTGAAGCTTTCTTT. Translation: CASTGQLGVYTEAFF.

The chain links TRBV2 to TRBJ1-2; TRBD1 is a possible D gene (6 bases). This CDR3 is built from 16 residues. Germline V gene data show CDR1 as SNHLY and CDR2 as FYNNEI. The V and J ends lost 4 bases and 3 bases respectively, with 18 bases between them. CDR3 region: CASSVPGGTGDYGYTF. DNA for the CDR3: TGTGCCAGCAGTGTCCCGGGGGGCACGGGTGACTATGGCTACACCTTC.

The V call is TRBV2, the J call TRBJ1-5, with a tentative D call TRBD1 (6 bases). Germline CDR1 is SNHLY and CDR2 is FYNNEI. This CDR3 has 14 amino acids. Trimming shortened V by 0 bases and J by 4 bases, and 7 bases separated the two germline ends. The CDR3 spells CASSEAGGNQPQHF. The CDR3 DNA reads as TGTGCCAGCAGTGAAGCAGGGGGTAATCAGCCCCAGCATTTT.

The chain is built from TRBV24-1 and TRBJ2-1; D gene uncertain. V lost 2 bases to trimming and J lost 10 bases, with 11 bases between them. The CDR3 has 13 amino acids. Per the germline V gene, CDR1 is KGHDR and CDR2 is SFDVKD. The chain's CDR3 is CATSDSWSGEQFF. The CDR3, as DNA: TGTGCCACCAGTGATTCTTGGTCAGGAGAGCAGTTCTTC.

V usage is TRBV10-3 and J usage is TRBJ2-2; TRBD1 might be the D (6 bases). This CDR3 has 14 residues. Deletions cut 6 bases from V and 6 bases from J, with 14 bases between. Germline lookup yields CDR1 ENHRY and CDR2 SYGVKD. The CDR3 nucleotides are TGTGCCATCAGCCAGAATACAGGGCCCGGGGAGCTGTTTTTT. The encoded protein is CAISQNTGPGELFF.